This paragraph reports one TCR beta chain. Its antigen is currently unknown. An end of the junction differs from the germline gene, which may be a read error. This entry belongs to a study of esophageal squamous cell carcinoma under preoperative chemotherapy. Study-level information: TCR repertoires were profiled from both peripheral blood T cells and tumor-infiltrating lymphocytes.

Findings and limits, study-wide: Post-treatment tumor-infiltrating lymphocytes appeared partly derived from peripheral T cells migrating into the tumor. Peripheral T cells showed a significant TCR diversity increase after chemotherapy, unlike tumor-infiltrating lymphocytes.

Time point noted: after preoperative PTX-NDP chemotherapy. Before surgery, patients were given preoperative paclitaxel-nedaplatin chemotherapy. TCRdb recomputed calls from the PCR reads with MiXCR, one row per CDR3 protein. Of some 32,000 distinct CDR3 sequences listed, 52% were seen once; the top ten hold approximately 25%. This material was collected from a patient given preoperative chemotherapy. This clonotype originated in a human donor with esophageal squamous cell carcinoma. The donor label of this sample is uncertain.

In DNA, the CDR3 is TGTGCGAGCCGCAACCTAGCGCTGGGGCCCAAAGATACGCAGTATTTC. Protein product: CASRNLALGPKDTQYF. The rearrangement uses TRBV7-8 and TRBJ2-3; possibly TRBD2 for D (6 bases). Looked up from germline, CDR1 is SGHVS and CDR2 is FQNEAQ. This CDR3 contains 16 residues.